These 7 T cell receptor beta chains originate from one sample sequenced in a study of blood T cell repertoires in COVID-19. Clones were sequenced by immunoSEQ multiplex PCR, and TCRdb holds only the in-frame ones, with some missing. The sample has more than 200,000 clones, about 86% seen once. Sequencing input: peripheral blood. The source is a woman in her forties or fifties with COVID-19, enrolled during active disease.

The chain is built from TRBV19 and TRBJ1-5; no clear D gene. The CDR3 is made up of 14 amino acids. Trimming stripped 6 bases from V and 2 bases from J, with 11 bases between. Germline V gene data show CDR1 as LNHDA and CDR2 as SQIVND (reference sequence). Here the CDR3 reads CASRTEARNQPQHF. The CDR3 nucleotides are TGTGCCAGTAGGACGGAGGCACGCAATCAGCCCCAGCATTTT.

This chain connects TRBV29-1 to TRBJ2-7, with D perhaps TRBD1 (5 bases). Trimming shortened V by 2 bases and J by 6 bases, and 8 bases separated the two germline ends. Germline CDR1 and CDR2: SQVTM and ANQGSEA. The length of the CDR3 is 11 residues. CDR3: CSVEKGSEQYV. CDR3 in DNA: TGCAGCGTTGAAAAGGGGTCCGAGCAGTACGTC.

The V call is TRBV5-4, the J call TRBJ1-2; the D gene is possibly TRBD1 (5 bases). Germline V gene sequence: CDR1 SGHNT, CDR2 YYREEE (reference sequence). The CDR3 sequence is 14 residues long. Trimming cost V 4 bases and J 3 bases, with 13 bases left between them. The DNA for the CDR3 is TGTGCCAGCAGCCGCCCGGACACTTACTATGGCTACACCTTC. Residues: CASSRPDTYYGYTF.

This sequence joins TRBV12-5 and TRBJ2-2; D is perhaps TRBD2 (5 bases). Germline CDR1 LGHNT, CDR2 FRNRAP. V was trimmed by 1 base and J by 4 bases, leaving 16 bases between them. The CDR3 length is 17 residues. DNA of the CDR3: TGTGCTAGTGGTTTGGGCCTGACTACTACGGTCACCGGGGAGCTGTTTTTT. Protein sequence: CASGLGLTTTVTGELFF.

This sequence joins TRBV7-9 and TRBJ1-2, with D unresolved. Trimming stripped 2 bases from V and 4 bases from J, with 2 bases between. This CDR3 has 11 amino acids. Germline V gene data show CDR1 as SEHNR and CDR2 as FQNEAQ (reference sequence). The CDR3 protein is CASSLLYGYTF. As DNA, the CDR3 is TGTGCCAGCAGCTTACTCTATGGCTACACCTTC.

The chain is built from TRBV5-1 and TRBJ2-3; TRBD1 aligns across 11 bases. Germline V CDR1 and CDR2: SGHRS, YFSETQ. Germline trimming cut 2 bases from V and 0 bases from J; bases unmatched to any gene: 8. The CDR3 consists of 18 residues. CDR3 nucleotides: TGCGCCAGCAGCTTTAGGACAGGGGGCTTCACTAGCACAGATACGCAGTATTTT. This encodes CASSFRTGGFTSTDTQYF.

The gene calls are TRBV30 and TRBJ1-2; D ambiguous. V lost 3 bases and J lost 3, with 20 bases in between. The CDR3 is 16 amino acids. Per germline, CDR1 GTSNPN and CDR2 SVGIG (reference sequence). This chain's CDR3 is CAWSAWTAGRDYGYTF. The DNA for the CDR3 is TGTGCCTGGAGCGCTTGGACGGCCGGGAGGGACTATGGCTACACCTTC.